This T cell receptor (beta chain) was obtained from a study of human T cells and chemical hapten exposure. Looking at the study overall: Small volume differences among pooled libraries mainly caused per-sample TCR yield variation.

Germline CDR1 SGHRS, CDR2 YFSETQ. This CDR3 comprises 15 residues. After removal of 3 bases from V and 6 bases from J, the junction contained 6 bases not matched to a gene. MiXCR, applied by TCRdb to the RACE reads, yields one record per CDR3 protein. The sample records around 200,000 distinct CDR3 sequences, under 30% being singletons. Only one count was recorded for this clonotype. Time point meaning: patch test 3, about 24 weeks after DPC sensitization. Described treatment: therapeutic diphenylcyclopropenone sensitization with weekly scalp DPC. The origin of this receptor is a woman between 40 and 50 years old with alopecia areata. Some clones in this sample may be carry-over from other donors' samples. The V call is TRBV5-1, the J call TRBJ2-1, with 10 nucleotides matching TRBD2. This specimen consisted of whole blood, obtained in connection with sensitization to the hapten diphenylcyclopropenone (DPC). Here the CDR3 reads CASSSLAGSSNEQFF. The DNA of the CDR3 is TGCGCCAGCAGCTCACTAGCGGGATCTTCCAATGAGCAGTTCTTC.